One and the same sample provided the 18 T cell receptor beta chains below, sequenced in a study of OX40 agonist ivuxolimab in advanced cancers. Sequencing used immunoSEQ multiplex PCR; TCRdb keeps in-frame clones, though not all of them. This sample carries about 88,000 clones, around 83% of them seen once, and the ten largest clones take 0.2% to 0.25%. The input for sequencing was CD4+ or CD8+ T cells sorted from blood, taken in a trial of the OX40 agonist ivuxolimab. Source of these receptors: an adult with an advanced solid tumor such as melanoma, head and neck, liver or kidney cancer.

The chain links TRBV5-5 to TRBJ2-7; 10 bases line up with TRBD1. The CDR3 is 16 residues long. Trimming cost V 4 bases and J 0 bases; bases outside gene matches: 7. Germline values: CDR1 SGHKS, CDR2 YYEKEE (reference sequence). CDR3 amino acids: CASSPGQGKSSYEQYF. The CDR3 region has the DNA TGTGCCAGCAGCCCGGGACAGGGGAAGAGCTCCTACGAGCAGTACTTC.

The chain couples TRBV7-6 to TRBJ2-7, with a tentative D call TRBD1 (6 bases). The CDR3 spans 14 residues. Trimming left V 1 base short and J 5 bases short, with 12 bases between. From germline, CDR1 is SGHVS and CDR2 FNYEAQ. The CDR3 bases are TGTGCCAGCAGCTTAGGGACAGTTACAAACGAGCAGTACGTC. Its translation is CASSLGTVTNEQYV.

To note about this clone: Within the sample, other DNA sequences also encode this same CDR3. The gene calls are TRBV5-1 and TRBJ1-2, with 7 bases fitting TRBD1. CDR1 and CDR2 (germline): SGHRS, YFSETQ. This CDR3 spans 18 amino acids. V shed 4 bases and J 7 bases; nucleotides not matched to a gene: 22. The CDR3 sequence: CASSGGGLRGQDLGGYTF. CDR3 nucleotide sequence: TGCGCCAGCAGCGGGGGCGGGCTGAGGGGGCAAGATCTAGGTGGCTACACCTTC.

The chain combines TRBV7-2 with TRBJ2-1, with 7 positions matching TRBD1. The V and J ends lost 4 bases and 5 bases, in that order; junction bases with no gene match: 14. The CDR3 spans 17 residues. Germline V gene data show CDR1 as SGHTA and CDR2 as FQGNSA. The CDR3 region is CASSSTGAGTDDNEQFF. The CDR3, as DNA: TGTGCCAGCAGCTCTACCGGGGCCGGGACAGATGACAATGAGCAGTTCTTC.

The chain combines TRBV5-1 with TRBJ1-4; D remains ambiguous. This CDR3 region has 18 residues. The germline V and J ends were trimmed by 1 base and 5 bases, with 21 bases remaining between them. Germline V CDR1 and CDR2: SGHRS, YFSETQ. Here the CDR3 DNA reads TGCGCCAGCAGCTTGTTTGGCCCTCTCCCGGGAGTCAATGAAAAACTGTTTTTT. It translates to CASSLFGPLPGVNEKLFF.

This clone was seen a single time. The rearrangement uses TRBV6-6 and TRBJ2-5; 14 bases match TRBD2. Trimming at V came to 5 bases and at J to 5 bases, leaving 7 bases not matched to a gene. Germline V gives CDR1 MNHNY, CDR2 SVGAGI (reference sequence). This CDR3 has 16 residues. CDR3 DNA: TGTGCCAGCAGTCGACTAGCGGGGGGGCCGGGTGAGACCCAGTACTTC. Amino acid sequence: CASSRLAGGPGETQYF.

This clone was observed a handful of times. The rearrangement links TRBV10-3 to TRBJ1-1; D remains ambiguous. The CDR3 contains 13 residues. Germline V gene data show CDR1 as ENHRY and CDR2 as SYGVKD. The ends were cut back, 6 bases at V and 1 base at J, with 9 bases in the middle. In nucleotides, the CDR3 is TGTGCCATCAGGCAAGACGGGAACACTGAAGCTTTCTTT. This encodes CAIRQDGNTEAFF.

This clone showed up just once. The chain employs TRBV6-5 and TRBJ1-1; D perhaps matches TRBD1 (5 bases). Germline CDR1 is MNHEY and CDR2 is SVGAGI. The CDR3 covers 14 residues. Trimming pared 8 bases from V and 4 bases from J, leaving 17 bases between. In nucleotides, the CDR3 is TGTGCCAGCCTCCGGGCCGGAGGGGTCACTGAAGCTTTCTTT. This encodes CASLRAGGVTEAFF.

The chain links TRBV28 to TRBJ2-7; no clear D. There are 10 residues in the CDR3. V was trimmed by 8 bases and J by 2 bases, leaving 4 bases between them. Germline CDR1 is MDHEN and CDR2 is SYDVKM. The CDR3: CASGTYEQYV. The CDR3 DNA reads TGTGCCAGCGGAACCTACGAGCAGTACGTC.

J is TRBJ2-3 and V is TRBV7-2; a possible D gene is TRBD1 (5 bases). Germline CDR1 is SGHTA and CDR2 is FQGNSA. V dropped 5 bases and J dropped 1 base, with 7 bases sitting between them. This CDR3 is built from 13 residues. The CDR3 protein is CASSTQGTDTQYF. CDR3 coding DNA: TGTGCCAGCAGCACACAGGGCACAGATACGCAGTATTTT.

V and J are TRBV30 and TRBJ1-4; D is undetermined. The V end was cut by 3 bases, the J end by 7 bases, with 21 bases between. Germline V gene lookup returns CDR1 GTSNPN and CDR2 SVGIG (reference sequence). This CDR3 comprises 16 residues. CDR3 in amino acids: CAWRDPVGVSREKLFF. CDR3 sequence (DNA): TGTGCCTGGAGAGACCCCGTAGGAGTCTCGCGTGAAAAACTGTTTTTT. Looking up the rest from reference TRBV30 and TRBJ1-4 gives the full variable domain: SQTIHQWPATLVQPVGSPLSLECTVEGTSNPNLYWYRQAAGRGLQLLFYSVGIGQISSEVPQNLSASRPQDRQFILSSKKLLLSDSGFYLCAWRDPVGVSREKLFFGSGTQLSVL.

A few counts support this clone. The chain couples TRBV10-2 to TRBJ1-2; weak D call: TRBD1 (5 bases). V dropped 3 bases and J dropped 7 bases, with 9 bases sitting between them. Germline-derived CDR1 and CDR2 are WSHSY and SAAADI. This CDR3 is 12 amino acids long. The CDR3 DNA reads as TGCGCCAGCAGTGATAGGGACTTTGGCTACACCTTC. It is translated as CASSDRDFGYTF.

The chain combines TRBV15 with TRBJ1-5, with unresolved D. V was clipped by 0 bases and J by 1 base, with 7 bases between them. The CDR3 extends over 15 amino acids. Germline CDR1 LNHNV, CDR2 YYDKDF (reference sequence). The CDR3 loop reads CATSREGRSNQPQHF. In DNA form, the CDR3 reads TGTGCCACCAGCAGAGAGGGCAGAAGCAATCAGCCCCAGCATTTT.

CDR3 DNA: TGTGCCAGCAGCTCGAAGGGGCGGGGCTACTACGAGCAGTACTTC. This gives the protein CASSSKGRGYYEQYF. The V call is TRBV5-4, the J call TRBJ2-7, with D perhaps matching TRBD2 (6 bases). Germline CDR1 SGHNT, CDR2 YYREEE (reference sequence). The CDR3 is 15 amino acids. V lost 3 bases and J lost 3, with 16 bases in between.

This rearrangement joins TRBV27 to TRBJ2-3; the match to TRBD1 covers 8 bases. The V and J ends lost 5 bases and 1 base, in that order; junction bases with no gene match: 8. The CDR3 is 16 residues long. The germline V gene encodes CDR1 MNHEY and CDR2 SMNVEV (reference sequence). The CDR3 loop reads CASSPRTGRGTDTQYF. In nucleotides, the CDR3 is TGTGCCAGCAGTCCTCGGACAGGGAGAGGCACAGATACGCAGTATTTT.

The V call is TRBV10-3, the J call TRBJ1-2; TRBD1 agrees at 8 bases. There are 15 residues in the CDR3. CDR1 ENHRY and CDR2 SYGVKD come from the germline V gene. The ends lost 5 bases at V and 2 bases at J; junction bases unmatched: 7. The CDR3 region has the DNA TGTGCCATCAGTTTAGACAGGGGAGGGAACTATGGCTACACCTTC. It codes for CAISLDRGGNYGYTF.

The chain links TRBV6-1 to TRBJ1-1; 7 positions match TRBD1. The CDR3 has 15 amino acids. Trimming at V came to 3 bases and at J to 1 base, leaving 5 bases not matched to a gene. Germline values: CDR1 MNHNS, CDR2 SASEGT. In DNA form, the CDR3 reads TGTGCCAGCAGTGACGGGACAGTAGGGAACACTGAAGCTTTCTTT. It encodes CASSDGTVGNTEAFF.

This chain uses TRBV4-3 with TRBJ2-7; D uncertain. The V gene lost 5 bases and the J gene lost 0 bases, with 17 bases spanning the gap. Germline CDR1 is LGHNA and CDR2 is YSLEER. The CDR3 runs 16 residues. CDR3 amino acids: CASSVGWPSSSYEQYF. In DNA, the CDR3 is TGCGCCAGCAGCGTAGGGTGGCCTTCATCCTCCTACGAGCAGTACTTC.